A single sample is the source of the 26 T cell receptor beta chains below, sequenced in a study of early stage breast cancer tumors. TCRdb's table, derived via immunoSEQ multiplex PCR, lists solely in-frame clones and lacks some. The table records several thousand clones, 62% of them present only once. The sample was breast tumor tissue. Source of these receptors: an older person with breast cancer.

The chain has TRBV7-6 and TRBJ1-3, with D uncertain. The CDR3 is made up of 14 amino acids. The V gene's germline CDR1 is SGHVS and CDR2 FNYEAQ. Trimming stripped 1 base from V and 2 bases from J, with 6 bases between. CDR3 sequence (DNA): TGTGCCAGCAGCTTAGGAGGGCCTGGAAACACCATATATTTT. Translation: CASSLGGPGNTIYF.

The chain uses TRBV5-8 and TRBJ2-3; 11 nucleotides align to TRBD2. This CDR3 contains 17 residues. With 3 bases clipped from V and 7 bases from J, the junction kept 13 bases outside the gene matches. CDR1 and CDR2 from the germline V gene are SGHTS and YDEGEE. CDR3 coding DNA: TGTGCCAGCAGCTCCCGGGGTAGCGGGGGGGCGAGAAATACGCAGTATTTT. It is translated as CASSSRGSGGARNTQYF.

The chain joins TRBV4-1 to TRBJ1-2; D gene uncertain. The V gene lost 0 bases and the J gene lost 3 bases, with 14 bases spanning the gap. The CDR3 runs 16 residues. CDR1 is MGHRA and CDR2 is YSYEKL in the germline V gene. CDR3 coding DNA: TGCGCCAGCAGCCAAGAGAATCCAGGCATCGACTATGGCTACACCTTC. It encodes CASSQENPGIDYGYTF.

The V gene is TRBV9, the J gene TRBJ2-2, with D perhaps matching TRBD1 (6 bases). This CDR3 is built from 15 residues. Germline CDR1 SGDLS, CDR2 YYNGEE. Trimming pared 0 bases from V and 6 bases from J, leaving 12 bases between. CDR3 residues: CASSVDRADAGELFF. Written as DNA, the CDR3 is TGTGCCAGCAGCGTAGACAGGGCGGATGCCGGGGAGCTGTTTTTT.

Here the CDR3 reads CASMRTDSTDTQYF. The DNA for the CDR3 is TGTGCCAGTATGCGGACAGACAGCACAGATACGCAGTATTTT. The rearrangement uses TRBV19 and TRBJ2-3, with a possible D match to TRBD1 (6 bases). The ends were cut back, 7 bases at V and 0 bases at J, with 11 bases in the middle. The CDR3 spans 14 residues. Germline assignment: CDR1 LNHDA and CDR2 SQIVND (reference sequence).

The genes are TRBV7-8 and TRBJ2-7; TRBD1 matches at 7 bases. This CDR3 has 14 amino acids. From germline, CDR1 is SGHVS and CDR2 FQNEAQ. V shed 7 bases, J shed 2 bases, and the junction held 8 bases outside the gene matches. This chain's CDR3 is CASTYIQGAYEQYF. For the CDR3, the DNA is TGTGCCAGCACCTACATTCAGGGGGCCTACGAGCAGTACTTC.

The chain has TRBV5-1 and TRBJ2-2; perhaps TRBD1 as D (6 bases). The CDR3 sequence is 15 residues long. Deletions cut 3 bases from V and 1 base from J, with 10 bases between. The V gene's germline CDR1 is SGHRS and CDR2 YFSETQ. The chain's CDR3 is CASSSSTGNTGELFF. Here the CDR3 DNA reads TGCGCCAGCAGCTCGTCGACAGGGAACACCGGGGAGCTGTTTTTT. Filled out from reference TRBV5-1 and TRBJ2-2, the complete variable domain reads KAGVTQTPRYLIKTRGQQVTLSCSPISGHRSVSWYQQTPGQGLQFLFEYFSETQRNKGNFPGRFSGRQFSNSRSEMNVSTLELGDSALYLCASSSSTGNTGELFFGEGSRLTVL.

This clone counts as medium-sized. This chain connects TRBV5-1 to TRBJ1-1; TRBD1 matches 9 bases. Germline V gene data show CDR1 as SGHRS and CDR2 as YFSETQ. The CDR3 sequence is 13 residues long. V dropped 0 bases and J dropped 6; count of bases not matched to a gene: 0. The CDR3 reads CASSLGQGAEAFF. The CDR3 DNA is TGCGCCAGCAGCTTGGGACAGGGGGCTGAAGCTTTCTTT.

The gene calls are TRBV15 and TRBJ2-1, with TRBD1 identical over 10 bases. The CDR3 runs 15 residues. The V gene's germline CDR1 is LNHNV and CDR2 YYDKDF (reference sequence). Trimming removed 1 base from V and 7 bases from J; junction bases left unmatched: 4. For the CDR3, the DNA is TGTGCCACCAGCAGAGCCGACAGGGGGCGAAATGAGCAGTTCTTC. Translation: CATSRADRGRNEQFF.

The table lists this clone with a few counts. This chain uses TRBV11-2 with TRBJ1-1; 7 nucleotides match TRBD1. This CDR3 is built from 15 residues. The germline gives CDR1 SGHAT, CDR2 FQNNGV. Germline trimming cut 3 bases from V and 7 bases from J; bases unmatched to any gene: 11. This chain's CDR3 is CASSFGTVPSFEAFF. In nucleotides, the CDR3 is TGTGCCAGCAGCTTCGGGACAGTGCCGTCCTTTGAAGCTTTCTTT.

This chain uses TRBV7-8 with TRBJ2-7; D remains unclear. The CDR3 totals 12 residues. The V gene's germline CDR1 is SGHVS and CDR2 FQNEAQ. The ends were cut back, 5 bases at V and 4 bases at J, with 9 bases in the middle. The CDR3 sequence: CASSPPGYEQYF. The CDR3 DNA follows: TGTGCCAGCAGCCCGCCCGGGTACGAGCAGTACTTC.

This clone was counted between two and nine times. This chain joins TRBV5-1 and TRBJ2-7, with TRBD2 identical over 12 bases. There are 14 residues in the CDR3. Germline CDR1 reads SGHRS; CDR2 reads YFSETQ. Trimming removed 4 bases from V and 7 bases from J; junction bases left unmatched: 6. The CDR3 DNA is TGCGCCAGCAGCGCGGGACTAGCGGGCTGGGAGCAGTACTTC. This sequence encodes CASSAGLAGWEQYF.

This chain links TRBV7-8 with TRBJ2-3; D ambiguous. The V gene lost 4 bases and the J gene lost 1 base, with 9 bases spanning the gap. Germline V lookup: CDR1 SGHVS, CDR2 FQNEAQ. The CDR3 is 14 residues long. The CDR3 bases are TGTGCCAGCAGCTCAGATTTCCGCACAGATACGCAGTATTTT. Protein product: CASSSDFRTDTQYF.

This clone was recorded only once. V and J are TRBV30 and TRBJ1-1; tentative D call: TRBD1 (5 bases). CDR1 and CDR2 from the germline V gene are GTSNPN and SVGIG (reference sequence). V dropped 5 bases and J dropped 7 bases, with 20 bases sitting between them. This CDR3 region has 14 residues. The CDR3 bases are TGTGCCTGGTGGCCCCATGGGGGGTACAATGAAGCTTTCTTT. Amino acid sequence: CAWWPHGGYNEAFF.

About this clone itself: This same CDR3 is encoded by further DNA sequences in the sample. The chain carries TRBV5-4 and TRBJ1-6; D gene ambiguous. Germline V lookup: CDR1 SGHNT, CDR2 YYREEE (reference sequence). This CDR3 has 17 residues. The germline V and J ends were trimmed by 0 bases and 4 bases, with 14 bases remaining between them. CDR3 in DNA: TGTGCCAGCAGCTTGGGAAGGGAGCTTGGGTATAATTCACCCCTCCACTTT. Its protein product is CASSLGRELGYNSPLHF.

The CDR3 loop is CASSPDRVIWYEQYF. The CDR3 nucleotides are TGTGCCAGCAGTCCCGACAGGGTAATATGGTACGAGCAGTACTTC. V is TRBV7-9 and J is TRBJ2-7; 7 positions agree with TRBD1. V shed 6 bases and J 4 bases; nucleotides not matched to a gene: 12. Germline loops: CDR1 SEHNR, CDR2 FQNEAQ (reference sequence). The CDR3 contains 15 residues. Variable domain in full (rest from reference TRBV7-9 and TRBJ2-7): DTGVSQNPRHKITKRGQNVTFRCDPISEHNRLYWYRQTLGQGPEFLTYFQNEAQLEKSRLLSDRFSAERPKGSFSTLEIQRTEQGDSAMYLCASSPDRVIWYEQYFGPGTRLTVT.

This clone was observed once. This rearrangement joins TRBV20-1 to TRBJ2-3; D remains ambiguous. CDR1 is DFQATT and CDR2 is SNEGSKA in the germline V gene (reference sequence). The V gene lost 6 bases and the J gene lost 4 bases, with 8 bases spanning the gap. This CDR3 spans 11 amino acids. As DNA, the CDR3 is TGCAGTGCCCCGAGCGCAGATACGCAGTATTTT. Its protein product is CSAPSADTQYF.

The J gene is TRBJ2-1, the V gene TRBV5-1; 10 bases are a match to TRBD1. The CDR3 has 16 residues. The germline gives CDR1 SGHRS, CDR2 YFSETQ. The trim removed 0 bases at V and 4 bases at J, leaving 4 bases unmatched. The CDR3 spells CASSLAGTGVYNEQFF. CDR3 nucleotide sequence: TGCGCCAGCAGCTTGGCCGGGACAGGGGTTTACAATGAGCAGTTCTTC. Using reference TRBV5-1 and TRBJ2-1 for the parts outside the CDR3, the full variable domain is KAGVTQTPRYLIKTRGQQVTLSCSPISGHRSVSWYQQTPGQGLQFLFEYFSETQRNKGNFPGRFSGRQFSNSRSEMNVSTLELGDSALYLCASSLAGTGVYNEQFFGPGTRLTVL.

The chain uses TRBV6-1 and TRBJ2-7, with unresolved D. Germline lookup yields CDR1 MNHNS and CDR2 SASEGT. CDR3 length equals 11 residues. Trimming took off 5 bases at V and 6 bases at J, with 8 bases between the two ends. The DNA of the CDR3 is TGTGCCAGCAGTCCACTGTTCGAGCAGTACTTC. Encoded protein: CASSPLFEQYF.

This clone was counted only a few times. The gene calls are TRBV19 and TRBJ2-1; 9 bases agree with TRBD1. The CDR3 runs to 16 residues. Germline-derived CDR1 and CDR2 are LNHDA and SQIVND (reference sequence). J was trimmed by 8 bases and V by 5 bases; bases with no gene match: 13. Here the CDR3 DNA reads TGTGCCAGTAGTCCTAGGACAGGGGCTCTAAAGTATGAGCAGTTCTTC. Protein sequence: CASSPRTGALKYEQFF.

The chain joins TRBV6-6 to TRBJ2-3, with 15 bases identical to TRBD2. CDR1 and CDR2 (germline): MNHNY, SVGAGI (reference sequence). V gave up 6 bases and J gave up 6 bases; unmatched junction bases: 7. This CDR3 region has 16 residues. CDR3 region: CASSSGTSGGRDTQYF. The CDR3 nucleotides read TGTGCCAGCAGCTCCGGGACTAGCGGGGGGCGGGATACGCAGTATTTT.

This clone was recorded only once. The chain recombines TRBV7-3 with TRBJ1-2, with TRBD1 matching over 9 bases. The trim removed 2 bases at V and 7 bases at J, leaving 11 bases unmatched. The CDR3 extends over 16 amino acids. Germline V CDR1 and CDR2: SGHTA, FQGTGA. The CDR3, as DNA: TGTGCCAGCAGCTTAGGGGGCGACAGGGGGAGGTCTGGCTACACCTTC. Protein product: CASSLGGDRGRSGYTF.

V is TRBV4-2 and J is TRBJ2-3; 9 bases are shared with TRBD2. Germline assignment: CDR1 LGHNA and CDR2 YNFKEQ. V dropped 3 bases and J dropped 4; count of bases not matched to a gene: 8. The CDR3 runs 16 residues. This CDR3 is CASSQEAGGVSDTQYF. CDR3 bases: TGTGCCAGCAGCCAGGAAGCGGGGGGAGTCTCAGATACGCAGTATTTT.

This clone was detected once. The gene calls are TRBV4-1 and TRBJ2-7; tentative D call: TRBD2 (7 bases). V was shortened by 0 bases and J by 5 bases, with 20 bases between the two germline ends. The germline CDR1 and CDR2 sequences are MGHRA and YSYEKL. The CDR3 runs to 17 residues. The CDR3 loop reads CASSQDGPGGRDHEQYF. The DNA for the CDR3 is TGCGCCAGCAGCCAAGATGGCCCGGGGGGCCGTGACCACGAGCAGTACTTC.

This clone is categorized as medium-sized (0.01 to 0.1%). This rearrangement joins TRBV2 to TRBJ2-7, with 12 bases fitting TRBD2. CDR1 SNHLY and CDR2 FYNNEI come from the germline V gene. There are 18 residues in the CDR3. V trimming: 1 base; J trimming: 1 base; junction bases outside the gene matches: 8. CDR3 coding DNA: TGTGCCAGCAGTGAAGATCTAGCGGGGGGGCCGAAGTCCTACGAGCAGTACTTC. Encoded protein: CASSEDLAGGPKSYEQYF.

CDR3 region: CASSPGGGFTDTQYF. For the CDR3, the DNA is TGTGCCAGCTCCCCGGGCGGGGGTTTCACAGATACGCAGTATTTT. The J gene is TRBJ2-3, the V gene TRBV2; 7 bases fit TRBD2. Germline assignment: CDR1 SNHLY and CDR2 FYNNEI. This CDR3 contains 15 residues. Trimming cost V 8 bases and J 2 bases; bases outside gene matches: 10.